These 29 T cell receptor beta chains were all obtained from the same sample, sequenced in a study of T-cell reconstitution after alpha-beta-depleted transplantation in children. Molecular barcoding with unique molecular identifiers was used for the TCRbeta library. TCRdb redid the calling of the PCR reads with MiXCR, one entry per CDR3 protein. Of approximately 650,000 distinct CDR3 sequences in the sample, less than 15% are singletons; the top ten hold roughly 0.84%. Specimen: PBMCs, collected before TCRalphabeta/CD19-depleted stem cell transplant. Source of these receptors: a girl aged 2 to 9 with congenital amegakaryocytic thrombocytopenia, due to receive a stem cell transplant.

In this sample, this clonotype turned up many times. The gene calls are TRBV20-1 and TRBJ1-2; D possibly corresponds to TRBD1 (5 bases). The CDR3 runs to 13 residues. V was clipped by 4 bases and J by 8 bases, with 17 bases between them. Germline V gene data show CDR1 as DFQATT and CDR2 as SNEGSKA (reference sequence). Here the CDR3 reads CSAKTELNLGYTF. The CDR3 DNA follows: TGCAGTGCTAAGACAGAGCTTAACCTCGGCTACACCTTC.

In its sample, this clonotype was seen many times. CDR3 coding DNA: TGTGCCAGTCAGGGGGAGGGAAGCTACAATGAGCAGTTCTTC. It codes for CASQGEGSYNEQFF. J is TRBJ2-1 and V is TRBV6-1; the D gene could be TRBD1 or TRBD2 (7 bases each). Germline values: CDR1 MNHNS, CDR2 SASEGT. V shed 9 bases and J shed 3 bases, with 15 bases lying between them. This CDR3 has 14 amino acids.

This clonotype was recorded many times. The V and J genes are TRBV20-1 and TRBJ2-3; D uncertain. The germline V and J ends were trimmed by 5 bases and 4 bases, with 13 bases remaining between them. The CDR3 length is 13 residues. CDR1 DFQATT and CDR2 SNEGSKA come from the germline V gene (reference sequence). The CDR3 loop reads CSAEDLYPDTQYF. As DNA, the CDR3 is TGCAGTGCTGAAGACTTGTACCCAGATACGCAGTATTTT.

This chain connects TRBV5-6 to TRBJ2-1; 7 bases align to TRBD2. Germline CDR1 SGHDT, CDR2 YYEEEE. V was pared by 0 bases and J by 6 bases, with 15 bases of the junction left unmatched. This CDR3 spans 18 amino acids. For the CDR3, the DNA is TGTGCCAGCAGCTTGGAGACTAGCTACCACTATAACCTCAATGAGCAGTTCTTC. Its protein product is CASSLETSYHYNLNEQFF.

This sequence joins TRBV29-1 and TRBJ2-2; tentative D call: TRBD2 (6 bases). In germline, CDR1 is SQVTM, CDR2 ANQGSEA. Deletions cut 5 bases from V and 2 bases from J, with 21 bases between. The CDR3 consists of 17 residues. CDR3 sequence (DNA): TGCAGCGTTCGTGAAGGTGTGTCTAGCGTAAACACCGGGGAGCTGTTTTTT. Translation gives CSVREGVSSVNTGELFF.

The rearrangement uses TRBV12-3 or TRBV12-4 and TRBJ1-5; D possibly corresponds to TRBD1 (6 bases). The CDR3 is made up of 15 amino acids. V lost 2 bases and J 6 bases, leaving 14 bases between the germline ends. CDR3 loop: CASSLRGGPGQPQHF. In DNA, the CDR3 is TGTGCCAGCAGTTTACGTGGGGGGCCCGGTCAGCCCCAGCATTTT.

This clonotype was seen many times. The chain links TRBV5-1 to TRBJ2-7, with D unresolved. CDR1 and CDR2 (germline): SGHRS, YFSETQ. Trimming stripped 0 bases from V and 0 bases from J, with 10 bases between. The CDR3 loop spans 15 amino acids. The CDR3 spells CASSLGSGSSYEQYF. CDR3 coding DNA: TGCGCCAGCAGCTTGGGTTCCGGCAGCTCCTACGAGCAGTACTTC.

CDR3 in DNA: TGTGCCAGCAGTTACGACGGGTACAATGAGCAGTTCTTC. Translating it yields CASSYDGYNEQFF. The chain recombines TRBV6-5 with TRBJ2-1; D gene uncertain. V shed 2 bases and J shed 4 bases, with 6 bases lying between them. CDR1 and CDR2 (germline): MNHEY, SVGAGI. This CDR3 has 13 amino acids.

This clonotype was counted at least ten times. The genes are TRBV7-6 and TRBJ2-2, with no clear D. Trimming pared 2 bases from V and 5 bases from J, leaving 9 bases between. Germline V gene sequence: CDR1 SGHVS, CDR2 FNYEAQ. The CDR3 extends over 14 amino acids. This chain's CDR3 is CASSLSWRTGELFF. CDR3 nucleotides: TGTGCCAGCAGCTTATCTTGGCGGACCGGGGAGCTGTTTTTT.

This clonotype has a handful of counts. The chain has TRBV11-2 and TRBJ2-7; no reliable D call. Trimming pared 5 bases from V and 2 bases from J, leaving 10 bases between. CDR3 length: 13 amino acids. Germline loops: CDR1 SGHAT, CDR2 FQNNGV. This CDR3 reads CASSIRQTYEQYF. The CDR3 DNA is TGTGCCAGCAGCATACGACAAACCTACGAGCAGTACTTC. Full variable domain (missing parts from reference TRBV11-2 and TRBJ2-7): EAGVAQSPRYKIIEKRQSVAFWCNPISGHATLYWYQQILGQGPKLLIQFQNNGVVDDSQLPKDRFSAERLKGVDSTLKIQPAKLEDSAVYLCASSIRQTYEQYFGPGTRLTVT.

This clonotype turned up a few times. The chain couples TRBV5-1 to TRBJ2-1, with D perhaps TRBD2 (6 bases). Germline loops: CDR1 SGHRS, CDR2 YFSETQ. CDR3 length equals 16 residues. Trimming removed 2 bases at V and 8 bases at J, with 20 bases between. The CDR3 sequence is CASSFLGPKAGYEQFF. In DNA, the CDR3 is TGCGCCAGCAGCTTTCTTGGACCGAAGGCGGGGTATGAGCAGTTCTTC.

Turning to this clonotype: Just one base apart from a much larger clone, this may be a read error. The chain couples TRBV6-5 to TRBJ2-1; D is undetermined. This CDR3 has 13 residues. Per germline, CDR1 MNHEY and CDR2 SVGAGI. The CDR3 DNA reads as TGTGCCAGCAGTTACAGACCTACCAATGGGCAGTTCTTC. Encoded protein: CASSYRPTNGQFF.

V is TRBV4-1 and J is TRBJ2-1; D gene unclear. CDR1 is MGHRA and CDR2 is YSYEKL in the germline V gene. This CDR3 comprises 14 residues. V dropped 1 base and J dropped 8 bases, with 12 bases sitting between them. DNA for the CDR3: TGCGCCAGCAGCCAAGGGGAAGGGTTGGATGAGCAGTTCTTC. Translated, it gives CASSQGEGLDEQFF.

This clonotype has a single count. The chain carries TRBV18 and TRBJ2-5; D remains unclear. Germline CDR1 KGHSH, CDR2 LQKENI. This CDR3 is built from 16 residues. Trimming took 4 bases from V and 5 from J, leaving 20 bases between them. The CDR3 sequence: CASSLTYQRSLETQYF. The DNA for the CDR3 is TGTGCCAGCTCACTGACATACCAGAGATCCCTGGAGACCCAGTACTTC.

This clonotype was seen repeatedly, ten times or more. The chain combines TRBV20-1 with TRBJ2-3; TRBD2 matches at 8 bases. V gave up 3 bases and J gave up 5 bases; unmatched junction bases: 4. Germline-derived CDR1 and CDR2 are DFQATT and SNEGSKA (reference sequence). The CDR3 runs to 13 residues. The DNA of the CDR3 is TGCAGTGCTAGGCTTACTAGCGGAGATACGCAGTATTTT. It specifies CSARLTSGDTQYF.

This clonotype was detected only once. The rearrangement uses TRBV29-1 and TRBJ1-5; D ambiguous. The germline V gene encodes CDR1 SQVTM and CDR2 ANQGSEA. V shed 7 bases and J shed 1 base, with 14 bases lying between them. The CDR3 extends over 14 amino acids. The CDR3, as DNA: TGCAGCGCCAGTTACGACGTCAGCAATCAGCCCCAGCATTTT. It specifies CSASYDVSNQPQHF.

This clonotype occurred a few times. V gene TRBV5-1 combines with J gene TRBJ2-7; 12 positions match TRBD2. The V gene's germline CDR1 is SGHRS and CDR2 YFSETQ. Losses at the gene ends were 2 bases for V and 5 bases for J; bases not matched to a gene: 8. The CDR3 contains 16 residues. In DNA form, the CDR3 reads TGCGCCAGCAGCTTTTACGGACTAGCGGGATCGCACGAGCAGTACTTC. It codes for CASSFYGLAGSHEQYF.

CDR3 DNA sequence: TGTGCCAGCAGCTTGGGTGGAACAGACACCGGGGAGCTGTTTTTT. It is translated as CASSLGGTDTGELFF. The chain has TRBV5-6 and TRBJ2-2; D gene uncertain. Germline CDR1 reads SGHDT; CDR2 reads YYEEEE. V dropped 0 bases and J dropped 3 bases, with 9 bases sitting between them. There are 15 residues in the CDR3. The complete variable domain, with remaining parts taken from reference TRBV5-6 and TRBJ2-2, reads DAGVTQSPTHLIKTRGQQVTLRCSPKSGHDTVSWYQQALGQGPQFIFQYYEEEERQRGNFPDRFSGHQFPNYSSELNVNALLLGDSALYLCASSLGGTDTGELFFGEGSRLTVL.

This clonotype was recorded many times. CDR3 sequence reads: CSAASIRLARMNEQFF. CDR3 bases: TGCAGTGCTGCCTCCATTCGACTAGCAAGGATGAATGAGCAGTTCTTC. This chain connects TRBV20-1 to TRBJ2-1; TRBD2 matches 7 bases. V lost 5 bases to trimming and J lost 7 bases; unmatched junction nucleotides: 17. The CDR3 has 16 residues. Germline-derived CDR1 and CDR2 are DFQATT and SNEGSKA (reference sequence).

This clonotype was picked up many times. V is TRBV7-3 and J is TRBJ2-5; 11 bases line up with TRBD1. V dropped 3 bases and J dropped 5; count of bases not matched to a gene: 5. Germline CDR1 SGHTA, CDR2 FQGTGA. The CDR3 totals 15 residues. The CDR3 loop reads CASSLGQGGWETQYF. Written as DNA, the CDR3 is TGTGCCAGCAGCTTGGGACAGGGGGGTTGGGAGACCCAGTACTTC.

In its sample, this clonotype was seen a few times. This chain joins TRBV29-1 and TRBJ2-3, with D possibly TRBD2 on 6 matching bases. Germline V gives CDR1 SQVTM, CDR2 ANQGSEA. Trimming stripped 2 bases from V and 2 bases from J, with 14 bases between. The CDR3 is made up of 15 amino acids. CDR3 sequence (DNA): TGCAGCGTTGAACCCGGGACTGAATCCACAGATACGCAGTATTTT. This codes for CSVEPGTESTDTQYF.

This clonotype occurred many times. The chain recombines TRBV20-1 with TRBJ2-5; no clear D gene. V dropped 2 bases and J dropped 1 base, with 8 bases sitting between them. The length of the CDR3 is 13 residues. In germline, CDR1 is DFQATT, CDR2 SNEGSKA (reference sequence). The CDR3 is CSARRPSQETQYF. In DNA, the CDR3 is TGCAGTGCTAGACGGCCAAGCCAAGAGACCCAGTACTTC.

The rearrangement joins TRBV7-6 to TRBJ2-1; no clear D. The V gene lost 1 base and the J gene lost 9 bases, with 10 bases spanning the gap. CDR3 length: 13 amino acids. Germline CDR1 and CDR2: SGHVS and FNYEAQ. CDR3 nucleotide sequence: TGTGCCAGCAGCTTAGGGCCCTTAGGTGAGCAGTTCTTC. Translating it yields CASSLGPLGEQFF.

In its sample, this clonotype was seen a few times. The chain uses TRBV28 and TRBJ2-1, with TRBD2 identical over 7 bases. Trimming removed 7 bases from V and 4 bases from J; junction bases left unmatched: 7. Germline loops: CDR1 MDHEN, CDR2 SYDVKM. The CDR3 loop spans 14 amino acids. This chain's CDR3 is CASIISGRYNEQFF. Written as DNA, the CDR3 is TGTGCCAGCATAATTAGCGGGCGGTACAATGAGCAGTTCTTC.

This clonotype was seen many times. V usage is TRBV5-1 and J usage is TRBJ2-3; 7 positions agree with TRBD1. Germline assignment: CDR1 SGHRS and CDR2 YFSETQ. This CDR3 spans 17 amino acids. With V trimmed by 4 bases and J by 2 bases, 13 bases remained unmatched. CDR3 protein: CASSPRGRAPNTDTQYF. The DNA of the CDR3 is TGCGCCAGCAGCCCTAGGGGGCGAGCTCCCAACACAGATACGCAGTATTTT.

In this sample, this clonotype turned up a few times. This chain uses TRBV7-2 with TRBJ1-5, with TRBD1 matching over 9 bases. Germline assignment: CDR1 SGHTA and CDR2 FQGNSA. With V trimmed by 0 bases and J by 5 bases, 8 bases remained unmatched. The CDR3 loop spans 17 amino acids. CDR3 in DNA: TGTGCCAGCAGCTTAGCATACTACAGGGGGCCGGATCAGCCCCAGCATTTT. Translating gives CASSLAYYRGPDQPQHF. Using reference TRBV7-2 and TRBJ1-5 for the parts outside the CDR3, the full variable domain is GAGVSQSPSNKVTEKGKDVELRCDPISGHTALYWYRQSLGQGLEFLIYFQGNSAPDKSGLPSDRFSAERTGGSVSTLTIQRTQQEDSAVYLCASSLAYYRGPDQPQHFGDGTRLSIL.

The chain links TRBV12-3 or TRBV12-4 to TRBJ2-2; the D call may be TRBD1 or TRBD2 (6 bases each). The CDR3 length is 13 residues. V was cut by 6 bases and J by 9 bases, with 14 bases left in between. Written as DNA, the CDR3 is TGTGCCAGCAGCCCCACGGGGGCGCGGGAGCTGTTTTTT. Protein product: CASSPTGARELFF.

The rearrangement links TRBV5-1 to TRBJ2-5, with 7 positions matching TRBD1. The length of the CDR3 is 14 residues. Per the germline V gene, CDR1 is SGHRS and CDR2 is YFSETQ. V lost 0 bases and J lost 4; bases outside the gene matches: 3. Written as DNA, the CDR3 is TGCGCCAGCAGCTTGGGTGACAGGGTAGAGACCCAGTACTTC. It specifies CASSLGDRVETQYF.

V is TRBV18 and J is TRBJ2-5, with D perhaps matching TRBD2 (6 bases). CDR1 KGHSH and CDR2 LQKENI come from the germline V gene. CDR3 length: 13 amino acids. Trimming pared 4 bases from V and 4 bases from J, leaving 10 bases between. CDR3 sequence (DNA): TGTGCCAGCTCACGGGGACTGCTAGAGACCCAGTACTTC. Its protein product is CASSRGLLETQYF.